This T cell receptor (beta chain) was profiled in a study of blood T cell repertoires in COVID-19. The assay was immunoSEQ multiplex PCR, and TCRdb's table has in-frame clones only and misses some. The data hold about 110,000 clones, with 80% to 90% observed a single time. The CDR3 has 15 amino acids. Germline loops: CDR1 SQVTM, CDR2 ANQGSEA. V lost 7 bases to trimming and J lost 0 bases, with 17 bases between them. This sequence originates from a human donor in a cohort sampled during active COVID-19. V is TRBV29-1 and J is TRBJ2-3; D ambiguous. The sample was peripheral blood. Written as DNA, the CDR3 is TGCAGCGCAAAGATATCGGTTACCAGCACAGATACGCAGTATTTT. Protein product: CSAKISVTSTDTQYF.